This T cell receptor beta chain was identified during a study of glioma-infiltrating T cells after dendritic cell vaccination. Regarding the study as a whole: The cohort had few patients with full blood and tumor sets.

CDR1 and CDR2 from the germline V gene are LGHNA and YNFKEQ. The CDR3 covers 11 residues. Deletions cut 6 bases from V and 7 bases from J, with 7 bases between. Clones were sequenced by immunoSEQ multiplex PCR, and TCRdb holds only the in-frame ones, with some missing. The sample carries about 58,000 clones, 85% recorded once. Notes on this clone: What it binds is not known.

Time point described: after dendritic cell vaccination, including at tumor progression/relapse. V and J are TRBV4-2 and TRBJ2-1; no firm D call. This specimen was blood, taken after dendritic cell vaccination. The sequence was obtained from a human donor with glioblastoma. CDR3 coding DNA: TGTGCCAGCAGATACGAGAATGAGCAGTTCTTC. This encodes CASRYENEQFF.